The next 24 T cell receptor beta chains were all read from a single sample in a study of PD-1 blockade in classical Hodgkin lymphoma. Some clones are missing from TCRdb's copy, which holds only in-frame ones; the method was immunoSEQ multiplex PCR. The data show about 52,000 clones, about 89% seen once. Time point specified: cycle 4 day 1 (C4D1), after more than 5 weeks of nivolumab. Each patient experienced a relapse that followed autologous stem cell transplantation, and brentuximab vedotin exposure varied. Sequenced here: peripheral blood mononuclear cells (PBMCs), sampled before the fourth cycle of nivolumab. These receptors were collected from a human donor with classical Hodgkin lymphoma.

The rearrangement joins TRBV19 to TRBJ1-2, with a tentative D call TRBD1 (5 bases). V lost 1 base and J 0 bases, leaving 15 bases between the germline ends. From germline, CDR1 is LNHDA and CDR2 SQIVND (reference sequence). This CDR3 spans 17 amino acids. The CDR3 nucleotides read TGTGCCAGTAGTATAGCGGGGGACCGGACGACTAACTATGGCTACACCTTC. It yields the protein CASSIAGDRTTNYGYTF.

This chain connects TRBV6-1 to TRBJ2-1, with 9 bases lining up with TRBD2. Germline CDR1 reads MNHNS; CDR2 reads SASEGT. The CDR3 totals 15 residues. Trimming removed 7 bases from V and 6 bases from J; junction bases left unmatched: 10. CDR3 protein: CASTQLAGGGNEQFF. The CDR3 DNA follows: TGTGCCAGCACCCAATTGGCGGGGGGGGGCAATGAGCAGTTCTTC.

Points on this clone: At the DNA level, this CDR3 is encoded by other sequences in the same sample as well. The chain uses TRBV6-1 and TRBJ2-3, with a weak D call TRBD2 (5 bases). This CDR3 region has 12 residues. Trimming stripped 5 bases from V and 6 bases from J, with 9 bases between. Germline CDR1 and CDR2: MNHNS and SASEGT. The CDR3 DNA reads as TGTGCCAGCAGTCTAGGCGGGGATACGCAGTATTTT. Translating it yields CASSLGGDTQYF.

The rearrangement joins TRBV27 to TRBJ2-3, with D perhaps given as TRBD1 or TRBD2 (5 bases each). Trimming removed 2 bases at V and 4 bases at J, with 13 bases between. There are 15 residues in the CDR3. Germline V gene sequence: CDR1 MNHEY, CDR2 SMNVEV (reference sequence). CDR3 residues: CASSLKGLAPDTQYF. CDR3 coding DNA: TGTGCCAGCAGTTTAAAGGGGCTAGCCCCAGATACGCAGTATTTT.

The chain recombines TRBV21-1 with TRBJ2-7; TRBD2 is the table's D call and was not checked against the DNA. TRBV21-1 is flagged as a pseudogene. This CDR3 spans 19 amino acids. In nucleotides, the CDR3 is TGTGCCAGCAGCTTTAGAGGTCGACTAGCGGGAGGGCCTCAGGGCGAGCAGTACTTC. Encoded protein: CASSFRGRLAGGPQGEQYF.

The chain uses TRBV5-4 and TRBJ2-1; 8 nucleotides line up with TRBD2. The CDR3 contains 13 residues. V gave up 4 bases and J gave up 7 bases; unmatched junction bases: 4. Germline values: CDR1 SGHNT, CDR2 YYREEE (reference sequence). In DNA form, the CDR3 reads TGTGCCAGCAGCCCCCCTAGCGGGAATGAGCAGTTCTTC. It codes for CASSPPSGNEQFF.

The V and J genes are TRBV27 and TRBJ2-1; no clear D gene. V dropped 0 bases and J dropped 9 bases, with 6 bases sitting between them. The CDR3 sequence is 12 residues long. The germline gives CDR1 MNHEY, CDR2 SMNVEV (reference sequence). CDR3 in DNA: TGTGCCAGCAGTTTATCTAGAGGTGAGCAGTTCTTC. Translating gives CASSLSRGEQFF.

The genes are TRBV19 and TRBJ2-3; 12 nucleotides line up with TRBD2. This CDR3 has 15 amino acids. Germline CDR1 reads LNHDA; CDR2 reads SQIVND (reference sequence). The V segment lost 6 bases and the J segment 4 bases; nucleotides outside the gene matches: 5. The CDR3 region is CASRRLAGAADTQYF. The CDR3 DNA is TGTGCCAGTAGACGACTAGCGGGAGCTGCAGATACGCAGTATTTT.

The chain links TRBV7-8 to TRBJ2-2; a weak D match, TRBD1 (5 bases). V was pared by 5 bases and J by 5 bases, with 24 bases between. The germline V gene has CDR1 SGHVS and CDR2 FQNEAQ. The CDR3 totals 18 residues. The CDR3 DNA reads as TGTGCCAGCAGCCCCCCTTATGGGGCTGAAGGGGTGACCGGGGAGCTGTTTTTT. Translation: CASSPPYGAEGVTGELFF.

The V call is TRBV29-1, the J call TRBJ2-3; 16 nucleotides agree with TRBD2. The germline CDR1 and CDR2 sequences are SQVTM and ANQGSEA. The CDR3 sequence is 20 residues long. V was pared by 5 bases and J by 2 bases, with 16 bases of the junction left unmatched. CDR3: CSVPVGGLAGGPVHTDTQYF. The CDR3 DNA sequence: TGCAGCGTTCCCGTAGGGGGACTAGCGGGAGGGCCTGTCCACACAGATACGCAGTATTTT.

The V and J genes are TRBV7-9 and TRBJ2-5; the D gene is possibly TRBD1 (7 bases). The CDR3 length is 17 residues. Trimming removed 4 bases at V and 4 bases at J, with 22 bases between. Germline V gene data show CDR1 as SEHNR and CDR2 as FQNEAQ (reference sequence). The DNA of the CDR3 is TGTGCCAGCAGCTCTTGGGGGGACAGCTCTGGATCAGAGACCCAGTACTTC. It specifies CASSSWGDSSGSETQYF.

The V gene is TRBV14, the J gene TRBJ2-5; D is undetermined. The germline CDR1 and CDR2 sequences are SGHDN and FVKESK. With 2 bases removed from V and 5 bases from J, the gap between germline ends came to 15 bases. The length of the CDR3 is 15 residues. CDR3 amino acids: CASSQTVGFGETQYF. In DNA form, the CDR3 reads TGTGCCAGCAGCCAAACCGTCGGATTCGGTGAGACCCAGTACTTC. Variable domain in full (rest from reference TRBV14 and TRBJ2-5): EAGVTQFPSHSVIEKGQTVTLRCDPISGHDNLYWYRRVMGKEIKFLLHFVKESKQDESGMPNNRFLAERTGGTYSTLKVQPAELEDSGVYFCASSQTVGFGETQYFGPGTRLLVL.

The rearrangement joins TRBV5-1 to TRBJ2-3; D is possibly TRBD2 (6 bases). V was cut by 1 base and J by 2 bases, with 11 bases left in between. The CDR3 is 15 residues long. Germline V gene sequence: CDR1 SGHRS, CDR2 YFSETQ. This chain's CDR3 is CASSLPTRNTDTQYF. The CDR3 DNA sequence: TGCGCCAGCAGCTTGCCGACTAGAAACACAGATACGCAGTATTTT.

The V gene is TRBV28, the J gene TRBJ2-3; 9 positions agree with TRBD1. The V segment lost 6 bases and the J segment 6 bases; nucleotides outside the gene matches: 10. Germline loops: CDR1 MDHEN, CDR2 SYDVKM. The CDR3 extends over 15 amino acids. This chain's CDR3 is CASSSGQGPSDTQYF. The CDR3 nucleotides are TGTGCCAGCAGCAGCGGACAGGGGCCTTCCGATACGCAGTATTTT.

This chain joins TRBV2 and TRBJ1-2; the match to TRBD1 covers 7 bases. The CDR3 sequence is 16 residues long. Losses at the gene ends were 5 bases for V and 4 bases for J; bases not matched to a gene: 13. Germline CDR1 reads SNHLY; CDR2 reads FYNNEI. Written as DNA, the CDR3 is TGTGCCAGCAGTTTCCTCCGGGACAGCCTTTTCTATGGCTACACCTTC. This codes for CASSFLRDSLFYGYTF. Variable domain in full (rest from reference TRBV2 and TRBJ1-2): EPEVTQTPSHQVTQMGQEVILRCVPISNHLYFYWYRQILGQKVEFLVSFYNNEISEKSEIFDDQFSVERPDGSNFTLKIRSTKLEDSAMYFCASSFLRDSLFYGYTFGSGTRLTVV.

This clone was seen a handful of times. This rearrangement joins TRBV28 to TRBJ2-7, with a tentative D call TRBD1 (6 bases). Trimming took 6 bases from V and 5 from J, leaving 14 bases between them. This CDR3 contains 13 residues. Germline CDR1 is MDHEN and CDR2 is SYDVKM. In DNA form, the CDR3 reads TGTGCCAGCAGGGGCATGGGGGCCCACGAGCAGTACTTC. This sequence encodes CASRGMGAHEQYF.

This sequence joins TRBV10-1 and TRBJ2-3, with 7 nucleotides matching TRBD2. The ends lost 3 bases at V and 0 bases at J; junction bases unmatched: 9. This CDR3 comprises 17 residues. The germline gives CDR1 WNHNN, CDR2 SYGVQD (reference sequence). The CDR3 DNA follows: TGCGCCAGCAGTGAATCTAGCGGAGGGCCTAGCACAGATACGCAGTATTTT. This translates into CASSESSGGPSTDTQYF.

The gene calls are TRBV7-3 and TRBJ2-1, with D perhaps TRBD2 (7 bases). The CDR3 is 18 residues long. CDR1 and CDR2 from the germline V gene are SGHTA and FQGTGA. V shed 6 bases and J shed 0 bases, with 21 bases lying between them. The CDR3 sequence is CASRRYGGALSSYNEQFF. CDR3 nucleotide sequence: TGTGCCAGCAGGCGTTATGGGGGGGCCCTGAGCTCCTACAATGAGCAGTTCTTC.

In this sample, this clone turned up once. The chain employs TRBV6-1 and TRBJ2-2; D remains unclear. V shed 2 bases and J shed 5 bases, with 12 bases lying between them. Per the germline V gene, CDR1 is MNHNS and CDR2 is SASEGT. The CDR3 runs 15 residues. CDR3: CASSEHGPGTGELFF. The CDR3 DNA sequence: TGTGCCAGCAGTGAACACGGGCCTGGGACCGGGGAGCTGTTTTTT.

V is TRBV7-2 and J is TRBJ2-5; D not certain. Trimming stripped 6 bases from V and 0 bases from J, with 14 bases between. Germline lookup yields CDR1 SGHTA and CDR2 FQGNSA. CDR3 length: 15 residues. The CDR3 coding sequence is TGTGCCAGCAGTCCAGACCGCACGTACCAAGAGACCCAGTACTTC. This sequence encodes CASSPDRTYQETQYF.

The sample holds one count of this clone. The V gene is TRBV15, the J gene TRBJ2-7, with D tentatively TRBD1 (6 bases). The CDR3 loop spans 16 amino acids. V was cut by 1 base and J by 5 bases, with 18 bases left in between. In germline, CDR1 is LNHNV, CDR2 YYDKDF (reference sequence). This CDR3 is CATSRVVGRGSDEQYF. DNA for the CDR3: TGTGCCACCAGCAGAGTAGTAGGCAGGGGAAGCGACGAGCAGTACTTC.

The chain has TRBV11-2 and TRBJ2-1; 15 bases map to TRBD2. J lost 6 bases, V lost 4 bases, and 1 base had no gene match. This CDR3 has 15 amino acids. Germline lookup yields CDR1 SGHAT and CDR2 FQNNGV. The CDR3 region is CASSSGLAGGNEQFF. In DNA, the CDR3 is TGTGCCAGCAGCTCGGGACTAGCGGGGGGCAATGAGCAGTTCTTC. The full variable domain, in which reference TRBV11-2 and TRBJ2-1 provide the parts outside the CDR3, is EAGVAQSPRYKIIEKRQSVAFWCNPISGHATLYWYQQILGQGPKLLIQFQNNGVVDDSQLPKDRFSAERLKGVDSTLKIQPAKLEDSAVYLCASSSGLAGGNEQFFGPGTRLTVL.

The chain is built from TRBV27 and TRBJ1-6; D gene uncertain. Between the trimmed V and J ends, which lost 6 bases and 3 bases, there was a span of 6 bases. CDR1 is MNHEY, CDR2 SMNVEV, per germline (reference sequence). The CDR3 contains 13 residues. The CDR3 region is CASRRGYNSPLHF. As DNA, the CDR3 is TGTGCCAGCAGACGGGGCTATAATTCACCCCTCCACTTT.

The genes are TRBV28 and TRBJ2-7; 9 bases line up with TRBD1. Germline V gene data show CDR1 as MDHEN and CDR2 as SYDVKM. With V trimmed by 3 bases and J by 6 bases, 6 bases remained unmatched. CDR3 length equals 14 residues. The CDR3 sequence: CASSFSGTGTEQYF. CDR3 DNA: TGTGCCAGCAGTTTCTCAGGGACAGGGACCGAGCAGTACTTC.